This T cell receptor (beta chain) was sequenced for a study of T-cell reconstitution after alpha-beta-depleted transplantation in children. Only a few counts were recorded for this clonotype. Construction of the TCRbeta library involved unique molecular identifiers. MiXCR, applied by TCRdb to the PCR reads, yields one record per CDR3 protein. The sample contains a few hundred thousand distinct CDR3 sequences, 25% to 30% of which appear only once. The CDR3 length is 16 residues. The ends lost 6 bases at V and 5 bases at J; junction bases unmatched: 13. This TCR was sampled from a boy in the first two years of life with Wiskott-Aldrich syndrome, due to receive a stem cell transplant. The chain combines TRBV12-3 or TRBV12-4 with TRBJ2-1; 7 positions match TRBD2. The specimen comprised PBMCs, sampled before TCRalphabeta/CD19-depleted stem cell transplant. The CDR3 here is CASSPLSGLADNEQFF. CDR3 nucleotide sequence: TGTGCCAGCAGCCCCCTATCCGGGCTAGCGGACAATGAGCAGTTCTTC.